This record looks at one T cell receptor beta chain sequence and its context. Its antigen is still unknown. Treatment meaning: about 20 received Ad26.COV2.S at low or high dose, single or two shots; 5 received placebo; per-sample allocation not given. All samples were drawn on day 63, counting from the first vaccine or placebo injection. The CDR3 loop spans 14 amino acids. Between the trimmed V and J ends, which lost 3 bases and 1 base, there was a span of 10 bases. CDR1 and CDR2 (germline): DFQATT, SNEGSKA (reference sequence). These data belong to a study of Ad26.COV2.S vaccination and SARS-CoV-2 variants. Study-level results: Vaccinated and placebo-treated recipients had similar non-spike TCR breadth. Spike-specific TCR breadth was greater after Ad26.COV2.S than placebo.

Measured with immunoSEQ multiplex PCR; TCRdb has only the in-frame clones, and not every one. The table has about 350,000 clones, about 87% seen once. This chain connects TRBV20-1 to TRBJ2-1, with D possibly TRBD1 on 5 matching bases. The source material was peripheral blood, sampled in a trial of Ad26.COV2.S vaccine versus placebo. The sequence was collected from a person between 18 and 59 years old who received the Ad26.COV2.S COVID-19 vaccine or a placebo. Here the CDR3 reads CSASEGASYNEQFF. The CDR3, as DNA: TGCAGTGCTAGTGAAGGGGCATCCTACAATGAGCAGTTCTTC.